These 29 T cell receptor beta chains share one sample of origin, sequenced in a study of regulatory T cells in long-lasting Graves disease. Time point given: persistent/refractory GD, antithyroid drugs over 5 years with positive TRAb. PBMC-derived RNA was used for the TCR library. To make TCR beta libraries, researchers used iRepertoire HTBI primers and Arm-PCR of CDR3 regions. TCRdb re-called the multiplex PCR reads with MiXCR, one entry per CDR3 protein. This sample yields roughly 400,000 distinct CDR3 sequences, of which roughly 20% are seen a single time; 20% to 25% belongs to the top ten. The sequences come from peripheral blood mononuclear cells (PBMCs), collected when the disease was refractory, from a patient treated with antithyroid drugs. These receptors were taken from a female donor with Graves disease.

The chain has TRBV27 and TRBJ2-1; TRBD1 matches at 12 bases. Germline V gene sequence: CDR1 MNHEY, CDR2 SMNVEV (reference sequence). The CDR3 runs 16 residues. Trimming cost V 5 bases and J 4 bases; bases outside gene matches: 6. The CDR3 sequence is CASSGTGQGAYNEQFF. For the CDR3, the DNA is TGTGCCAGCAGTGGAACGGGACAGGGGGCGTACAATGAGCAGTTCTTC.

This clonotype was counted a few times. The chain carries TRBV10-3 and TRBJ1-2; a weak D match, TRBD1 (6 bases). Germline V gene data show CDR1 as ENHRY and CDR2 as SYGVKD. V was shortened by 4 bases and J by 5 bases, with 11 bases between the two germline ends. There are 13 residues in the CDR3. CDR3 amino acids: CAISAGEGYGYTF. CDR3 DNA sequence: TGTGCCATCAGTGCAGGGGAAGGGTATGGCTACACCTTC.

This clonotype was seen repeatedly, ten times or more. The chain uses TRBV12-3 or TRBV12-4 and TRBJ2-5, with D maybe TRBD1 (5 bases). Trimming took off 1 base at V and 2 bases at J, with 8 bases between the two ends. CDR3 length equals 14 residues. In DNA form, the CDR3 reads TGTGCCAGCAGTTTAGACAGGATACAAGAGACCCAGTACTTC. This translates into CASSLDRIQETQYF.

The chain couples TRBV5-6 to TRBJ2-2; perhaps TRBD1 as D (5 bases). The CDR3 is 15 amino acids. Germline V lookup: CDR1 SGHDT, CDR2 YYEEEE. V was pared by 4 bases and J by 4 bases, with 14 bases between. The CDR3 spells CASSPGHVGTGELFF. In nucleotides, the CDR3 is TGTGCCAGCAGCCCAGGGCACGTTGGCACCGGGGAGCTGTTTTTT. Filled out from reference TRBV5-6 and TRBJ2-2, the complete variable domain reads DAGVTQSPTHLIKTRGQQVTLRCSPKSGHDTVSWYQQALGQGPQFIFQYYEEEERQRGNFPDRFSGHQFPNYSSELNVNALLLGDSALYLCASSPGHVGTGELFFGEGSRLTVL.

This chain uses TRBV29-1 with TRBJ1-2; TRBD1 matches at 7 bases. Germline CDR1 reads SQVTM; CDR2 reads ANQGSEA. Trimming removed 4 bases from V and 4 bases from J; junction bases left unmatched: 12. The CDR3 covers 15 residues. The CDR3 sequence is CSVAPKLDRRYGYTF. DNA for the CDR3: TGCAGCGTTGCACCTAAGCTGGACAGGCGCTATGGCTACACCTTC.

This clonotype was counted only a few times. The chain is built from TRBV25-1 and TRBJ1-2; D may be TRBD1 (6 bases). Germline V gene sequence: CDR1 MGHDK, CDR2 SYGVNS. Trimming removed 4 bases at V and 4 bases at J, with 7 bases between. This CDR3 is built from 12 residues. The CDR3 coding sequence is TGTGCCAGCAGTGGCAGGGGCTATGGCTACACCTTC. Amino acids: CASSGRGYGYTF.

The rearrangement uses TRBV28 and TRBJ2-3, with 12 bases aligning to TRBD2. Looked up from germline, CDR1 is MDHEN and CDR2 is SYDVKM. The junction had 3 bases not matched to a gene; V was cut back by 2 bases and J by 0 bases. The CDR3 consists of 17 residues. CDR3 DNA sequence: TGTGCCAGCAGTTTACCGGGACTAGCGGGCAGCACAGATACGCAGTATTTT. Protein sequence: CASSLPGLAGSTDTQYF.

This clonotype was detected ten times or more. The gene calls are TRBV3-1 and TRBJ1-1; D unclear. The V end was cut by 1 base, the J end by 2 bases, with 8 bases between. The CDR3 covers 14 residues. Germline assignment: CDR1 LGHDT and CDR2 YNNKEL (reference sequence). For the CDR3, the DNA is TGTGCCAGCAGCCAAGTTGGGTTAAACACTGAAGCTTTCTTT. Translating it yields CASSQVGLNTEAFF.

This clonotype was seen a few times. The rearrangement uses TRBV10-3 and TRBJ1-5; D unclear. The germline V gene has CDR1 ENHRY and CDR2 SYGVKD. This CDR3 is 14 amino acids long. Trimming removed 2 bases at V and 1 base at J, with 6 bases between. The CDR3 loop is CAISERESNQPQHF. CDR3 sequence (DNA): TGTGCCATCAGTGAGAGGGAGAGCAATCAGCCCCAGCATTTT.

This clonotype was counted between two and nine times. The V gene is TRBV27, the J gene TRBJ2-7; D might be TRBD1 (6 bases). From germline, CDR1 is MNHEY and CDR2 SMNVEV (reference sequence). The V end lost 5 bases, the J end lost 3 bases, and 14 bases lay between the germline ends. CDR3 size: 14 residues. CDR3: CASSPRTAYYEQYF. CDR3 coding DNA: TGTGCCAGCAGTCCCCGGACAGCCTACTACGAGCAGTACTTC.

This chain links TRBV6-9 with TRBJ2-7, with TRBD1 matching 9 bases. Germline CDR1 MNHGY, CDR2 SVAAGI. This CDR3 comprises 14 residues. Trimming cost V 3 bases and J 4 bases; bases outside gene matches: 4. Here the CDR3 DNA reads TGTGCCAGCAGTTACACCGGGACAGGGTACGAGCAGTACTTC. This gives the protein CASSYTGTGYEQYF.

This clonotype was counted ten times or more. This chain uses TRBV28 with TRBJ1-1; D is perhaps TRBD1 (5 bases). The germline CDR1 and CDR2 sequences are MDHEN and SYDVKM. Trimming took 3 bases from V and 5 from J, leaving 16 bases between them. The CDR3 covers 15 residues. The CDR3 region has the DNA TGTGCCAGCAGTTTTACCCCTCAGGGTGGTACTGAAGCTTTCTTT. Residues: CASSFTPQGGTEAFF.

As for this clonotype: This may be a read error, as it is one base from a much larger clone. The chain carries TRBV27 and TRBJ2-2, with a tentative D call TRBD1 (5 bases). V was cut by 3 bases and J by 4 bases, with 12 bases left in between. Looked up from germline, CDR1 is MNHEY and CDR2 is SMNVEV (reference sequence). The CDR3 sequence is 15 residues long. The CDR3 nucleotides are TGTGCCAGCAGTTTTGGGGCACTGGGCACCGGGGAGCTGTTTTTT. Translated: CASSFGALGTGELFF.

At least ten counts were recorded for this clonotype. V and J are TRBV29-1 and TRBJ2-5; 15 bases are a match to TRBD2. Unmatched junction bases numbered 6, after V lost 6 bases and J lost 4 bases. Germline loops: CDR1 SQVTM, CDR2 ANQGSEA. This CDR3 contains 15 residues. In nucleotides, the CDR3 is TGCAGCGTCTGGGGGGGACTAGCGGGAGGAGAGACCCAGTACTTC. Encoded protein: CSVWGGLAGGETQYF.

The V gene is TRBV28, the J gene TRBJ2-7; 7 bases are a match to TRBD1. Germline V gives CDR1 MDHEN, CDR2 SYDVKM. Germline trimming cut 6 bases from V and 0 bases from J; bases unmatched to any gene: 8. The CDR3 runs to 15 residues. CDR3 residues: CASSYETGNSYEQYF. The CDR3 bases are TGTGCCAGCAGCTACGAGACAGGGAACTCCTACGAGCAGTACTTC.

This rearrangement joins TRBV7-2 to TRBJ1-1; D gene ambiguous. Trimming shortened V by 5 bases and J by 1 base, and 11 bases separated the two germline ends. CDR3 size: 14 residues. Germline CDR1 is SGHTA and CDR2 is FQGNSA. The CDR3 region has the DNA TGTGCCAGCAGCATGCGACGGACGAACACTGAAGCTTTCTTT. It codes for CASSMRRTNTEAFF.

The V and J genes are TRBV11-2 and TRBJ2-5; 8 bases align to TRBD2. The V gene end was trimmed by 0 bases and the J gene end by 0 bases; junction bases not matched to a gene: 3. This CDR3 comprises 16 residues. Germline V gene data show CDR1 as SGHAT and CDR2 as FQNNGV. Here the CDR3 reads CASSLESSGYQETQYF. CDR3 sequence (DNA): TGTGCCAGCAGCTTAGAGTCTAGCGGGTACCAAGAGACCCAGTACTTC.

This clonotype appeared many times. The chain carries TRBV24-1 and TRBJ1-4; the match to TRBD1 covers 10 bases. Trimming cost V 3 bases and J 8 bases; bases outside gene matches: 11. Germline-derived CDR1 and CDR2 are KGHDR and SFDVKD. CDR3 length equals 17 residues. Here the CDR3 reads CATSDRQAGTGVEKLFF. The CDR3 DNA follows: TGTGCCACCAGTGATCGCCAGGCCGGGACAGGGGTCGAAAAACTGTTTTTT.

CDR3 residues: CASSGRAQDTGELFF. The CDR3 region has the DNA TGTGCCAGCTCGGGGAGGGCCCAGGACACCGGGGAGCTGTTTTTT. The chain recombines TRBV4-2 with TRBJ2-2; 7 bases fit TRBD2. The germline CDR1 and CDR2 sequences are LGHNA and YNFKEQ. V gave up 8 bases and J gave up 3 bases; unmatched junction bases: 9. The CDR3 totals 15 residues.

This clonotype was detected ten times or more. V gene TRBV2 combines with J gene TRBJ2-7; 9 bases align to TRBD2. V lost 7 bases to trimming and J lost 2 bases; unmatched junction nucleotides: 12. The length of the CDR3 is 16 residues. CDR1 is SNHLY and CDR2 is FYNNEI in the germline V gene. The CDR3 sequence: CASTRYSGSRTYEQYF. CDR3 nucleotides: TGTGCCAGCACTAGGTATAGCGGGAGCCGCACCTACGAGCAGTACTTC. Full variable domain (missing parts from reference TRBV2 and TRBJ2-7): EPEVTQTPSHQVTQMGQEVILRCVPISNHLYFYWYRQILGQKVEFLVSFYNNEISEKSEIFDDQFSVERPDGSNFTLKIRSTKLEDSAMYFCASTRYSGSRTYEQYFGPGTRLTVT.

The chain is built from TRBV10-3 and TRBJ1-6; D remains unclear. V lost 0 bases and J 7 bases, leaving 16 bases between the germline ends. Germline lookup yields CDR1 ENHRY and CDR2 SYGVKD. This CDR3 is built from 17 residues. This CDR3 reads CAISESPPWGMNSPLHF. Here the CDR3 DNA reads TGTGCCATCAGTGAGTCCCCCCCGTGGGGAATGAATTCACCCCTCCACTTT.

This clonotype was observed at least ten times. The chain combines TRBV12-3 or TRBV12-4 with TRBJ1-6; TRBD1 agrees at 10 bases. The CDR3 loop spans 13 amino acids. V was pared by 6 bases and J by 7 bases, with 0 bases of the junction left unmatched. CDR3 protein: CASRGQGNSPLHF. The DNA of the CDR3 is TGTGCCAGCAGGGGACAGGGGAATTCACCCCTCCACTTT.

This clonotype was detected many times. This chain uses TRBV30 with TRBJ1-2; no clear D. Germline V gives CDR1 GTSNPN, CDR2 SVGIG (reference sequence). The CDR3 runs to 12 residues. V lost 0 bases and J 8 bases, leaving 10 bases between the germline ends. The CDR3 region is CAWSVAGIGYTF. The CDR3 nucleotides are TGTGCCTGGAGTGTAGCCGGGATCGGCTACACCTTC.

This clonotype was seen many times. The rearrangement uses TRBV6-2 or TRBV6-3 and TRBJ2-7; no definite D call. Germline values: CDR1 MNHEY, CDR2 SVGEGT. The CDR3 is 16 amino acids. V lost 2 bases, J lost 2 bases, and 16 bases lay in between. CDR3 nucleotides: TGTGCCAGCAGTTACGGCTTTGGCGCAACAGCCTACGAGCAGTACTTC. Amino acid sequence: CASSYGFGATAYEQYF.

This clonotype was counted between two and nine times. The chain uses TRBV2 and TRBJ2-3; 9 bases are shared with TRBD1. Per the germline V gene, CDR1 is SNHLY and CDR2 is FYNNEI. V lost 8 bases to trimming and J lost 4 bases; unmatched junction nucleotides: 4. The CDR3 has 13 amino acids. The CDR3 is CASGRTGADTQYF. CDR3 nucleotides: TGTGCCAGCGGGCGGACAGGGGCAGATACGCAGTATTTT.

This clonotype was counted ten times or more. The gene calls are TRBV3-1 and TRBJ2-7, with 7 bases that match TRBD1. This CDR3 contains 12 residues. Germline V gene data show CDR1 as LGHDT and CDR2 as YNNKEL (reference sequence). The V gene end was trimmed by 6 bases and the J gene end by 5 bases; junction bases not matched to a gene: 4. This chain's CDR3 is CASSRQGHEQYF. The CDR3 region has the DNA TGTGCCAGCAGTCGACAGGGCCACGAGCAGTACTTC.

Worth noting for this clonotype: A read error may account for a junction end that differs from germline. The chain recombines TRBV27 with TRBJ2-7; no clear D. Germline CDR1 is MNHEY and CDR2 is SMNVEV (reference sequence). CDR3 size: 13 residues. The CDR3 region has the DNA TGTGCCAGCGGTTTGGGTGGCGGCTACGAGCAGTACTTC. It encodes CASGLGGGYEQYF.

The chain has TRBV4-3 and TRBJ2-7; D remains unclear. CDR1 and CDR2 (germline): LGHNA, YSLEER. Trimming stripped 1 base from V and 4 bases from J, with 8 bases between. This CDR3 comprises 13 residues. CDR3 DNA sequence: TGCGCCAGCAGCCAAGTCGAAGTATACGAGCAGTACTTC. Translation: CASSQVEVYEQYF.

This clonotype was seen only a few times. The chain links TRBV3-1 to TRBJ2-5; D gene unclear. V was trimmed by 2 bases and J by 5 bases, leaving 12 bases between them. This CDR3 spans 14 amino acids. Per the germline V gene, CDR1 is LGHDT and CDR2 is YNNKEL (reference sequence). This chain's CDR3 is CASSQSDQGETQYF. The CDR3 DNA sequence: TGTGCCAGCAGCCAATCTGATCAAGGGGAGACCCAGTACTTC.